Included here is one TCR beta chain sequence, with context. Clones were sequenced by immunoSEQ multiplex PCR, and TCRdb holds only the in-frame ones, with some missing. The repertoire holds about 200,000 clones, with 80% to 85% as singletons. The study assigned cohorts using participant-reported clinical history. The sample originates from a study of blood T cell repertoires in COVID-19. About the study: Some COVID-19 samples were acute and others convalescent; all came from the United States, Italy and Spain. The cDNA or gDNA used as material had been derived from T cells, B-cell-depleted T cells, or PBMCs.

CDR3 length: 15 residues. Trimming took 5 bases from V and 2 from J; bases not matched to a gene: 4. The V gene's germline CDR1 is MNHEY and CDR2 SVGAGI. The receptor's source is a woman aged 45 to 65 with acute COVID-19. Sequenced material: PBMCs or T cells enriched from blood (not recorded which). This rearrangement joins TRBV6-5 to TRBJ2-1; 9 nucleotides match TRBD1. CDR3 bases: TGTGCCAGCAGTCCTACAGGGGGCGCCTACAATGAGCAGTTCTTC. It specifies CASSPTGGAYNEQFF.